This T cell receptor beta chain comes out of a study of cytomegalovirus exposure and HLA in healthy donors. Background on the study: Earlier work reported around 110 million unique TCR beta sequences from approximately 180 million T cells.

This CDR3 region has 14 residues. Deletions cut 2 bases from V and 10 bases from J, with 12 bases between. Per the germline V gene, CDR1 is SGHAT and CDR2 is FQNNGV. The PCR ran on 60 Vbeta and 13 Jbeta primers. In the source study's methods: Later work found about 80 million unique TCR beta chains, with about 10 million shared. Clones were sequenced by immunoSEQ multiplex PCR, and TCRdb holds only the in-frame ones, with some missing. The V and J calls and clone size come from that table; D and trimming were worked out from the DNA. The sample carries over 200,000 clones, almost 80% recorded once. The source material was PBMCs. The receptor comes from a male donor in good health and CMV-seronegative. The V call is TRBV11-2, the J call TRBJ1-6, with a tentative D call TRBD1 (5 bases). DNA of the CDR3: TGTGCCAGCAGCTTAACGCAGGGCGGATCACCCCTCCACTTT. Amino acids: CASSLTQGGSPLHF.